The rows below give T cell receptor beta chains drawn from one sample of a study of glioma-infiltrating T cells after dendritic cell vaccination. Using immunoSEQ multiplex PCR, the repertoire was profiled, and TCRdb retains in-frame clones only, with some absent. The sample records under 130,000 clones, about four fifths being singletons. Sequencing used blood, obtained before dendritic cell vaccination. These receptors came from a human donor with glioblastoma. Each CDR3 is given with its conserved first and last residue. The order of the fields is clone size, J gene, D gene, V gene, CDR3 protein, CDR3 DNA. A D gene is named only where the DNA matches it firmly. Clone size is stated in some rows and not others, as once, few, many or a class when expanded.

NA TRBJ2-2 NA TRBV4-2 CASSLKIGRIEGTGELFF TGTGCCAGCAGCCTAAAGATTGGCAGGATTGAGGGCACCGGGGAGCTGTTTTTT
NA TRBJ1-3 NA TRBV30 CAWSVGGYHSGNTIYF TGTGCCTGGAGTGTTGGAGGGTACCACTCTGGAAACACCATATATTTT
NA TRBJ2-1 TRBD2 TRBV6-4 CASSDRSGGDHNEQFF TGTGCCAGCAGTGACCGGAGCGGGGGGGACCACAATGAGCAGTTCTTC
NA TRBJ1-2 NA TRBV4-1 CASSQGARMANYGYTF TGCGCCAGCAGCCAAGGGGCCAGAATGGCTAACTATGGCTACACCTTC
NA TRBJ1-5 NA TRBV5-1 CASSPTGRGNQPQHF TGCGCCAGCAGCCCCACAGGGAGAGGGAATCAGCCCCAGCATTTT
NA TRBJ1-1 TRBD1 TRBV28 CASSSIIGTGDPNTEAFF TGTGCCAGCAGTTCTATTATCGGGACAGGGGACCCGAACACTGAAGCTTTCTTT
NA TRBJ1-2 NA TRBV2 CATQRLREEGYTF TGTGCCACCCAAAGACTTAGGGAGGAGGGCTACACCTTC
NA TRBJ2-1 NA TRBV9 CASSVALLTGRNEQFF TGTGCCAGCAGCGTAGCTTTGCTAACGGGGAGGAATGAGCAGTTCTTC
NA TRBJ1-4 NA TRBV2 CASTPGALNEKLFF TGTGCCAGCACCCCAGGGGCCCTTAATGAAAAACTGTTTTTT
few TRBJ2-1 NA TRBV5-1 CASSFVTSNEQFF TGCGCCAGCAGCTTCGTGACTAGCAATGAGCAGTTCTTC
NA TRBJ1-6 NA TRBV7-9 CASSLEGNSPLHF TGTGCCAGCAGCTTGGAGGGTAATTCACCCCTCCACTTT
once TRBJ2-3 NA TRBV4-1 CASSPWDSGGDTQYF TGCGCCAGCAGCCCCTGGGACAGCGGGGGTGATACGCAGTATTTT
once TRBJ2-7 NA TRBV19 CASSMFGGRLEQYF TGTGCCAGTAGTATGTTCGGGGGAAGACTCGAGCAGTACTTC
once TRBJ1-5 NA TRBV7-6 CASSLPNQPQHF TGTGCCAGCAGCTTACCTAATCAGCCCCAGCATTTT
NA TRBJ2-1 TRBD2 TRBV10-2 CASSDARGGLYNEQFF TGCGCCAGCAGTGACGCGCGGGGGGGGCTCTACAATGAGCAGTTCTTC
NA TRBJ1-1 NA TRBV6-1 CASSTQGEDTEAFF TGTGCCAGCAGCACACAGGGTGAGGACACTGAAGCTTTCTTT
NA TRBJ2-3 NA TRBV19 CASSVSSSTDTQYF TGTGCCAGTAGTGTCTCCTCTAGCACAGATACGCAGTATTTT
NA TRBJ1-2 NA TRBV30 CAWSVTGNYGYTF TGTGCCTGGAGTGTGACGGGGAACTATGGCTACACCTTC
NA TRBJ2-7 TRBD2 TRBV5-1 CASSFSGGEIYEQYF TGCGCCAGCAGCTTTAGCGGGGGTGAGATATACGAGCAGTACTTC
NA TRBJ2-7 NA TRBV11-3 CASAGSYEQYF TGTGCCAGCGCCGGTTCCTACGAGCAGTACTTC
NA TRBJ2-1 TRBD1 TRBV5-1 CASSETGTGWNEQFF TGCGCCAGCAGCGAGACCGGGACAGGGTGGAATGAGCAGTTCTTC
medium-sized TRBJ1-6 TRBD1 TRBV4-3 CASSHGQGDNSPLHF TGCGCCAGCAGCCACGGACAGGGGGATAATTCACCCCTCCACTTT
NA TRBJ2-5 TRBD2 TRBV5-1 CASSPNPGGGQETQYF TGCGCCAGCAGCCCGAACCCTGGCGGGGGGCAAGAGACCCAGTACTTC
NA TRBJ1-4 NA TRBV7-6 CASSSTGTRKLFF TGTGCCAGCAGCTCCACCGGGACAAGGAAACTGTTTTTT
NA TRBJ1-6 TRBD1 TRBV27 CASSFSAGTVNSPLHF TGTGCCAGCAGTTTCTCCGCCGGGACAGTTAATTCACCCCTCCACTTT
NA TRBJ1-1 NA TRBV7-8 CASSLRVSTEAFF TGTGCCAGCAGCTTACGAGTTAGCACTGAAGCTTTCTTT
NA TRBJ1-5 NA TRBV6-5 CASSRETNQPQHF TGTGCCAGCAGTCGGGAGACAAATCAGCCCCAGCATTTT
NA TRBJ1-1 NA TRBV5-5 CASSLEQGYTEAFF TGTGCCAGCAGCTTGGAACAGGGATATACTGAAGCTTTCTTT
NA TRBJ1-5 NA TRBV4-1 CASSPRTVINSNQPQHF TGCGCCAGCAGCCCACGGACAGTCATCAATAGCAATCAGCCCCAGCATTTT
NA TRBJ2-7 TRBD1 TRBV5-4 CASSADRVSYEQYF TGTGCCAGCAGCGCCGACAGGGTTTCCTACGAGCAGTACTTC
NA TRBJ2-3 NA TRBV5-5 CAGSGQTSTDTQYF TGTGCCGGGTCAGGACAGACTAGCACAGATACGCAGTATTTT
NA TRBJ2-3 NA TRBV19 CASSNQGGADTQYF TGTGCCAGTAGTAACCAGGGTGGAGCAGATACGCAGTATTTT
NA TRBJ2-5 TRBD1 TRBV7-2 CASSPGTALYQETQYF TGTGCCAGCAGCCCGGGGACAGCCTTGTACCAAGAGACCCAGTACTTC
NA TRBJ2-7 TRBD1 TRBV27 CASRQTGGLEQYF TGTGCCAGCAGGCAGACAGGGGGTCTTGAGCAGTACTTC
NA TRBJ2-5 TRBD1 TRBV5-1 CASSGGQGGETQYF TGCGCCAGCAGCGGGGGACAGGGTGGGGAGACCCAGTACTTC
NA TRBJ2-1 TRBD1 TRBV2 CASSEEGQGMGFF TGTGCCAGCAGTGAGGAGGGACAGGGGATGGGGTTCTTC
few TRBJ1-3 NA TRBV9 CASRGPSGNTIYF TGTGCCAGCAGGGGGCCCTCTGGAAACACCATATATTTT
NA TRBJ2-5 TRBD2 TRBV18 CASSPAGGFQETQYF TGTGCCAGCTCACCAGCGGGGGGATTTCAAGAGACCCAGTACTTC
NA TRBJ1-6 NA TRBV6-1 CASEAEGNSPLHF TGTGCCAGCGAGGCGGAAGGTAATTCACCCCTCCACTTT
NA TRBJ2-7 TRBD1 TRBV28 CASSRGDRVSYEQYF TGTGCCAGCAGTCGGGGGGACAGGGTTAGCTACGAGCAGTACTTC